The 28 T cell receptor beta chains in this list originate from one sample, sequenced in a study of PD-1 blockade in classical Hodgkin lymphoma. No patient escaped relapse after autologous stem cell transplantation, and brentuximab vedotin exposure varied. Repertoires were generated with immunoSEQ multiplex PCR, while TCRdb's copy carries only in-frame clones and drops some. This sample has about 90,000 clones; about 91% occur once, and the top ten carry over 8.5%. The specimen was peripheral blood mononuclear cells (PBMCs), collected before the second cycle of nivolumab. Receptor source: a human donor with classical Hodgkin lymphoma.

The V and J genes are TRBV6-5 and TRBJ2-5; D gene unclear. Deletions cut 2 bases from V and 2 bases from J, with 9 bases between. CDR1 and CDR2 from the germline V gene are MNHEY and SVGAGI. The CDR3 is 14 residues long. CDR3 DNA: TGTGCCAGCAGTTACCTTTATGGGCAAGAGACCCAGTACTTC. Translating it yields CASSYLYGQETQYF.

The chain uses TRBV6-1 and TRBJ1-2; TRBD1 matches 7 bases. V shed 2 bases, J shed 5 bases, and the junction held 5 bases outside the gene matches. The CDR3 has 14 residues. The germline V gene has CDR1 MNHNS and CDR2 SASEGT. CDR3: CASSEFRQGYGYTF. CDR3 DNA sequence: TGTGCCAGCAGTGAATTTCGACAGGGTTATGGCTACACCTTC.

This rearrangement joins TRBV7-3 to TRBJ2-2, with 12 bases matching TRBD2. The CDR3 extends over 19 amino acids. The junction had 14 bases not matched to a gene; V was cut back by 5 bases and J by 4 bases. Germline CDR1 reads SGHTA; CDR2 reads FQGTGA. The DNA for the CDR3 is TGTGCCAGCAGCCCCAGTAGACTAGCGGGAGTGGGATTCACCGGGGAGCTGTTTTTT. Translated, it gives CASSPSRLAGVGFTGELFF.

DNA for the CDR3: TGTGCCAGCAGCTTTGGGGACACCGGGGAGCTGTTTTTT. Residues: CASSFGDTGELFF. The chain is built from TRBV7-7 and TRBJ2-2, with no clear D. CDR1 is SSHAT and CDR2 is FNYEAQ in the germline V gene (reference sequence). V lost 3 bases and J lost 3, with 5 bases in between. The CDR3 consists of 13 residues.

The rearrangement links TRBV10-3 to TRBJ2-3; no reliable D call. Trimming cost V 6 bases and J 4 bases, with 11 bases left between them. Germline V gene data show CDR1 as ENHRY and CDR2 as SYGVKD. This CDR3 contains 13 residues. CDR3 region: CAIRGRVADTQYF. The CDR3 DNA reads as TGTGCCATCAGGGGAAGAGTTGCAGATACGCAGTATTTT.

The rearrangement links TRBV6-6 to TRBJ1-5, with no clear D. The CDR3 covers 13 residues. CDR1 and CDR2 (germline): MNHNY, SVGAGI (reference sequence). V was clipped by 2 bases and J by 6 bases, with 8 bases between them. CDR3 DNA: TGTGCCAGCAGTTACGGTAAGGGTCAGCCCCAGCATTTT. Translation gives CASSYGKGQPQHF.

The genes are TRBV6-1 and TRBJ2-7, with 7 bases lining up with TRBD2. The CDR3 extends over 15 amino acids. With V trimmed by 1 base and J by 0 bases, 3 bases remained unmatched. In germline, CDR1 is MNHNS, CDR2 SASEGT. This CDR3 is CASSEVLADSYEQYF. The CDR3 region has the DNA TGTGCCAGCAGTGAAGTCCTAGCGGACTCCTACGAGCAGTACTTC.

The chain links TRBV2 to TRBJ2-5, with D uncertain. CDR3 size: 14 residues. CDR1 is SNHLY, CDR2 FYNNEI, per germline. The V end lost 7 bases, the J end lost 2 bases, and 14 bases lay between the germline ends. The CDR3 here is CASTVGFSQETQYF. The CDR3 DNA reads TGTGCCAGCACCGTCGGGTTCAGTCAAGAGACCCAGTACTTC.

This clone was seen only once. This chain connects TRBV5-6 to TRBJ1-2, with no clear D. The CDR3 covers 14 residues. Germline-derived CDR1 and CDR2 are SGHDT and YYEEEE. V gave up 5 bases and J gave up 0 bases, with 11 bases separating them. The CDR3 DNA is TGTGCCAGCAGTCTGAGCCATACTAACTATGGCTACACCTTC. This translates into CASSLSHTNYGYTF.

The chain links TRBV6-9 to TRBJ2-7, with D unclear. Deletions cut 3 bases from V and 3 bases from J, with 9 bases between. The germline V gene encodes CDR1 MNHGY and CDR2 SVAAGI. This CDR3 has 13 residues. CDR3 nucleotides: TGTGCCAGCAGTTACTCGGGCAGCTACGAGCAGTACTTC. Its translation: CASSYSGSYEQYF.

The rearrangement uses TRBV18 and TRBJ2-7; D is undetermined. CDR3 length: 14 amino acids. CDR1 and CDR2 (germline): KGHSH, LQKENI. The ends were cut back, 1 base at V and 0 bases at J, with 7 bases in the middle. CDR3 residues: CASSPQASSYEQYF. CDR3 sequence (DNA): TGTGCCAGCTCACCACAAGCGTCCTCCTACGAGCAGTACTTC.

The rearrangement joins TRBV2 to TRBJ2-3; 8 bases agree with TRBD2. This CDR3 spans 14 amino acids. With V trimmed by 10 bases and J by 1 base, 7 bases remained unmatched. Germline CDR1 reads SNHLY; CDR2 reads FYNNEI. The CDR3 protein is CATRAGGGTDTQYF. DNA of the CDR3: TGTGCCACTAGGGCGGGGGGCGGCACAGATACGCAGTATTTT.

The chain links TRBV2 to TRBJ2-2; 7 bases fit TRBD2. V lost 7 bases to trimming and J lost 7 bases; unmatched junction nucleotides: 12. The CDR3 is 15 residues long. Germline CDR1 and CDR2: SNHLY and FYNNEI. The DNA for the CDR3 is TGTGCCAGCAATGCAAAGACTAGCTCTATCGGGGAGCTGTTTTTT. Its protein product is CASNAKTSSIGELFF.

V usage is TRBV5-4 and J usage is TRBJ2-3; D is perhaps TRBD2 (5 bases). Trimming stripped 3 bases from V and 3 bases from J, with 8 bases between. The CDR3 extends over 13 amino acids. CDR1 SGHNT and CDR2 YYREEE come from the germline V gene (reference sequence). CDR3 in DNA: TGTGCCAGCAGCTCCAGCGGAACAGATACGCAGTATTTT. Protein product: CASSSSGTDTQYF. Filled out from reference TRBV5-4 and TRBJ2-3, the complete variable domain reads ETGVTQSPTHLIKTRGQQVTLRCSSQSGHNTVSWYQQALGQGPQFIFQYYREEENGRGNFPPRFSGLQFPNYSSELNVNALELDDSALYLCASSSSGTDTQYFGPGTRLTVL.

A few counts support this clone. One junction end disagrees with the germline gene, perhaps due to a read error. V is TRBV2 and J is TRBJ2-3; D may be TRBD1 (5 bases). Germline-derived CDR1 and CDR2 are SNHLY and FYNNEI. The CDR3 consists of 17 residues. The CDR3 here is CASSEGHLTPSTDTQYF. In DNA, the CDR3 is TGTGCCAGCAGCGAAGGACACCTTACCCCTAGCACAGATACGCAGTATTTT.

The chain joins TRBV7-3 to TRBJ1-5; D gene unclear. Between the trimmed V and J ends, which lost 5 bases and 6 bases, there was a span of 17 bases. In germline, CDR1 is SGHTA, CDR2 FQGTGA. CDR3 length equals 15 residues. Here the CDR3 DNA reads TGTGCCAGCAGCCCACAACGGTTTGGAGCTCAGCCCCAGCATTTT. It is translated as CASSPQRFGAQPQHF.

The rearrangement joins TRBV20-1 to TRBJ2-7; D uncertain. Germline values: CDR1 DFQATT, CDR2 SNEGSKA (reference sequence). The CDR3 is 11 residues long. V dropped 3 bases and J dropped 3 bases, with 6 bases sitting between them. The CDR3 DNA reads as TGCAGTGCTAGTTCTCGCTACGAGCAGTACTTC. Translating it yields CSASSRYEQYF.

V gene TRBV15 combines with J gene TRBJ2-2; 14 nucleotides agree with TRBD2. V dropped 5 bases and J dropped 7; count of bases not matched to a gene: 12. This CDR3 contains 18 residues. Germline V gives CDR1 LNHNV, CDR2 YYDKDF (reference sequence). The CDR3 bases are TGTGCCACCAGCGGAAAGGGACTAGCGGGAGTCAGCGGCGGGGAGCTGTTTTTT. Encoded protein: CATSGKGLAGVSGGELFF.

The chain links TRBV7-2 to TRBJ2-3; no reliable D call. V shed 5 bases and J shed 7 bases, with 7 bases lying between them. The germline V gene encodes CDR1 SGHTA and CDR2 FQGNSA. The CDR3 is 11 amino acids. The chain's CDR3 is CASSERYTQYF. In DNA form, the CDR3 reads TGTGCCAGCAGCGAAAGATATACGCAGTATTTT.

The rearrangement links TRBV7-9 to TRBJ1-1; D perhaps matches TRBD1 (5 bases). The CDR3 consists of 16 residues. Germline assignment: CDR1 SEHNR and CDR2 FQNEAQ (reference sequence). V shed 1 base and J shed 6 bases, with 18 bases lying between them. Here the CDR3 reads CASSLGQGQLGAEAFF. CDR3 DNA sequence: TGTGCCAGCAGCTTAGGGCAGGGTCAGCTTGGTGCTGAAGCTTTCTTT.

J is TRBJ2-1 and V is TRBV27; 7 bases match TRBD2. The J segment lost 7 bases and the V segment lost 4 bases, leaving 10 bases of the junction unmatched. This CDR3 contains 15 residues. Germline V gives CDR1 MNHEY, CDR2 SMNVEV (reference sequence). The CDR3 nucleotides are TGTGCCAGCAGTTCGGGACTACCCTTGGGGAATGAGCAGTTCTTC. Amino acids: CASSSGLPLGNEQFF.

The chain's CDR3 is CASSAGGQTGFYEQYF. DNA of the CDR3: TGTGCCAGCAGCGCGGGGGGACAGACCGGTTTTTACGAGCAGTACTTC. The rearrangement uses TRBV9 and TRBJ2-7, with D perhaps being TRBD1 or TRBD2 (7 bases each). V was trimmed by 3 bases and J by 4 bases, leaving 20 bases between them. The CDR3 spans 16 residues. The germline V gene has CDR1 SGDLS and CDR2 YYNGEE. The complete variable domain, with remaining parts taken from reference TRBV9 and TRBJ2-7, reads DSGVTQTPKHLITATGQRVTLRCSPRSGDLSVYWYQQSLDQGLQFLIQYYNGEERAKGNILERFSAQQFPDLHSELNLSSLELGDSALYFCASSAGGQTGFYEQYFGPGTRLTVT.

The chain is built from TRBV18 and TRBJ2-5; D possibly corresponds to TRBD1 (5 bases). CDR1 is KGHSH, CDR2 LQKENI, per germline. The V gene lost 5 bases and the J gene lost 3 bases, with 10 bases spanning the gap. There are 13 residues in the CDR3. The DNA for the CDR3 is TGTGCCAGCTCATCGACAGTTAAAGAGACCCAGTACTTC. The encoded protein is CASSSTVKETQYF.

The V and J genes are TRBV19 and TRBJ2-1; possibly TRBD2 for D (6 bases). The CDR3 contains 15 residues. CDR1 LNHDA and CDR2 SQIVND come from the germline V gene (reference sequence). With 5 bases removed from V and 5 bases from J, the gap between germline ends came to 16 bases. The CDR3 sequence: CASSLQVAEHNEQFF. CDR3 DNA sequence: TGTGCCAGTAGTTTACAGGTAGCGGAACACAATGAGCAGTTCTTC.

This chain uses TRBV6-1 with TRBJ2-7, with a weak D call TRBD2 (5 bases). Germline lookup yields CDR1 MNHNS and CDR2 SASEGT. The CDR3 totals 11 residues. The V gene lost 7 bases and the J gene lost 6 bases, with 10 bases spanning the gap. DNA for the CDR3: TGTGCCAGCACCATAGAGGGCGAGCAGTACTTC. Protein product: CASTIEGEQYF.

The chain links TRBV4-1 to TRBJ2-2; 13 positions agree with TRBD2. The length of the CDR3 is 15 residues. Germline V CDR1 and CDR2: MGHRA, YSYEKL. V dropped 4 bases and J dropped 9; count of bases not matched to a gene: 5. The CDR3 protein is CASSRGTSGDRELFF. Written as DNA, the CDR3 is TGCGCCAGCAGCCGCGGGACTAGCGGGGACCGGGAGCTGTTTTTT.

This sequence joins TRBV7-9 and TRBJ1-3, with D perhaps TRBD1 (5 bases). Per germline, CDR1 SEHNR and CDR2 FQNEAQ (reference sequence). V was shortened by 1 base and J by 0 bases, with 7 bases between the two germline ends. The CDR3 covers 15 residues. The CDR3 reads CASSLVGGSGNTIYF. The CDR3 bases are TGTGCCAGCAGCTTAGTCGGGGGCTCTGGAAACACCATATATTTT.

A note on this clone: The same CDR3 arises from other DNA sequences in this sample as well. CDR3 nucleotides: TGTGCCAGCAGTTTATCCGTGAACACTGAAGCTTTCTTT. Its translation is CASSLSVNTEAFF. The V gene is TRBV28, the J gene TRBJ1-1; no firm D call. The germline V and J ends were trimmed by 1 base and 0 bases, with 3 bases remaining between them. The germline V gene has CDR1 MDHEN and CDR2 SYDVKM. This CDR3 has 13 residues.